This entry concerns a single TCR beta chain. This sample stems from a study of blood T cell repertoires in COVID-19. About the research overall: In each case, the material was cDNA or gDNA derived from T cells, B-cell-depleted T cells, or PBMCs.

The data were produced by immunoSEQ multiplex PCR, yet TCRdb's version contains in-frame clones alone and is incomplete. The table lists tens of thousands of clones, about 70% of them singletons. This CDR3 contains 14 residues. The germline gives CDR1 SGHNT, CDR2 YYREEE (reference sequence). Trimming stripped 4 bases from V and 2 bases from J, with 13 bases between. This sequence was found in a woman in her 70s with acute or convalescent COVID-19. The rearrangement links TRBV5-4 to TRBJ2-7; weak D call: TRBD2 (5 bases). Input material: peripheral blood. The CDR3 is CASSQGRGPYEQYF. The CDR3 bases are TGTGCCAGCAGCCAAGGCCGGGGTCCCTACGAGCAGTACTTC.